Reported below is one T cell receptor beta chain. Its antigen is not yet known. This clone may be a read error of a much larger clone one base away. No conserved phenylalanine or tryptophan is present at the end of the CDR3, so a read error is the likely explanation. The CDR3 has 11 residues if both end residues are counted. The CDR3 DNA has 33 bases and is translated from base 1. V and J are truncated by 4 bases and 3 bases respectively, leaving an intervening sequence of 3 bases. Via the germline V gene, CDR1 is SGHDT and CDR2 YYEEEE. The record originates from a study (dated by TCRdb to between 2015 and 2016). Background for the entire study: The study examined whether tumor-infiltrating Tregs in breast cancer are drawn from blood Tregs or arise in situ by conversion from other CD4+ T cell subsets. The paper's findings and limits, for the study overall: The TCR gene usage of tumor memory CD4+ T cells clustered together with blood and lymph node memory CD4+ cells and with lymph node naive CD4+ cells. The greatest overlap of tumor-infiltrating Treg TCR alpha and beta sequences was with tumor naive CD4+ T cells, followed next by blood naive CD4+ T cells. The validation in the larger cohort was limited to a single TCR beta V-J rearrangement instead of whole repertoires.

The memory CD4+ T cell population was isolated based on a CD4+CD45RO+CD25- phenotype. Tregs, naive and memory CD4+ T cells from tumor, blood and ipsilateral draining lymph nodes of a handful of breast cancer patients underwent full-length TCR alpha and beta sequencing. Tumor tissue, along with lymph nodes from ipsilateral axillary dissection, was perfused with PBS, minced, and then digested using collagenase I and hyaluronidase. Sorted cell populations were confirmed by FACS to exceed 90% purity. Full-length TCR variable regions were amplified by 5' RACE PCR using constant-region reverse primers, and then by semi-nested PCR using Nested Universal Primer A. Using the ReliaPrep RNA Cell Miniprep System, total RNA was extracted, and the SMARTer RACE 5'/3' Kit was then used to reverse transcribe the RNA into 5'RACE-ready cDNA. Full-length TCR alpha and beta libraries were barcoded with multiplex adaptors and sequenced on an Illumina MiSeq. In the authors' own workflow: Sequencing data were pooled across the five patients for each of nine subset-tissue groups and compared by unsupervised clustering of TCR gene usage. The Morisita-Horn index was used to calculate repertoire similarity, with shared sequences weighted by how much each contributed to each repertoire. The public reads were reprocessed in TCRdb via fastp at Q25 and MiXCR, keeping in-frame beta chains. Entries are consolidated by CDR3 protein sequence, retaining the most common genes and DNA. TCRdb, not the authors, supplied the V and J calls. The sample data list tens of thousands of distinct CDR3 sequences, and about 28% of these were observed just once. In total, the top ten clones hold 3% to 4% of the sample.

Sequencing was carried out using tumor-infiltrating memory CD4+ T cells sorted from the breast tumor. What the cell subset or site label conveys for this sample: memory CD4+ T cells, CD4+CD45RO+CD25-. This sequence uses TRBV5-6 and TRBJ2-3, with the identity of the D gene unclear. This TCR was sampled from a female donor with breast cancer. The CDR3 protein is CASSTTDTQYL. DNA sequence: TGTGCCAGCAGCACAACAGATACGCAGTATTTG.